The 30 T cell receptor beta chains reported below all come from one sample, sequenced in a study of cytomegalovirus exposure and HLA in healthy donors. This PCR relied on a set of 60 Vbeta primers and 13 Jbeta primers. Profiling relied on immunoSEQ multiplex PCR, and the TCRdb table lists in-frame clones only, not all of them. Seen in this sample are about 64,000 clones; the ten most common clones hold approximately 4%. Sequencing input: PBMCs. Every receptor here comes from a woman under 30 in good health and CMV-seronegative.

The V gene is TRBV25-1, the J gene TRBJ1-1; D call uncertain. V dropped 4 bases and J dropped 1 base, with 7 bases sitting between them. Germline loops: CDR1 MGHDK, CDR2 SYGVNS. This CDR3 comprises 13 residues. CDR3 amino acids: CASSVVSNTEAFF. In DNA form, the CDR3 reads TGTGCCAGCAGTGTCGTATCGAACACTGAAGCTTTCTTT.

Points on this clone: Other DNA variants within this sample encode the same CDR3. The V call is TRBV6-1, the J call TRBJ1-2; a weak D match, TRBD1 (5 bases). CDR3 length: 12 residues. Germline CDR1 and CDR2: MNHNS and SASEGT. The V end lost 2 bases, the J end lost 6 bases, and 7 bases lay between the germline ends. The DNA of the CDR3 is TGTGCCAGCAGTGAACGGGGGGATGGCTACACCTTC. This encodes CASSERGDGYTF.

For this clone: The limits of the CDR3 on the DNA are not certain, so only TCRdb's listed CDR3 is given. The gene calls are TRBV11-3 and TRBJ2-1; TRBD1 reflects the table's D call only, with no check against the DNA. Ends included, the CDR3 has 13 residues. CDR1 is SGHNT, CDR2 YENEEA, per germline. CDR3 residues: CASSFGQGAGRFF.

This chain uses TRBV7-9 with TRBJ2-1; D perhaps matches TRBD2 (5 bases). The ends were cut back, 5 bases at V and 6 bases at J, with 17 bases in the middle. Per the germline V gene, CDR1 is SEHNR and CDR2 is FQNEAQ (reference sequence). This CDR3 region has 15 residues. This CDR3 is CASSTSEDLGNEQFF. In DNA form, the CDR3 reads TGTGCCAGCAGCACTTCGGAGGATCTGGGCAATGAGCAGTTCTTC.

The rearrangement joins TRBV5-6 to TRBJ1-2; 7 bases match TRBD1. V lost 0 bases and J lost 1; bases outside the gene matches: 3. Looked up from germline, CDR1 is SGHDT and CDR2 is YYEEEE. CDR3 size: 15 residues. The DNA of the CDR3 is TGTGCCAGCAGCTTGGCCGGACAGGTTAACTATGGCTACACCTTC. It translates to CASSLAGQVNYGYTF.

The chain uses TRBV6-5 and TRBJ2-7; TRBD2 matches 8 bases. From germline, CDR1 is MNHEY and CDR2 SVGAGI. This CDR3 has 15 residues. V dropped 5 bases and J dropped 0; count of bases not matched to a gene: 6. The DNA of the CDR3 is TGTGCCAGCAGTCTTCTCAGCGGGAGCTCCTACGAGCAGTACTTC. It yields the protein CASSLLSGSSYEQYF.

With regard to this clone: This CDR3 is also generated by other DNA sequences in the sample. The J gene is TRBJ1-4, the V gene TRBV30, with D unclear. This CDR3 comprises 12 residues. The ends were cut back, 4 bases at V and 9 bases at J, with 12 bases in the middle. Looked up from germline, CDR1 is GTSNPN and CDR2 is SVGIG (reference sequence). CDR3 residues: CAWTFGGKKLFF. The CDR3 coding sequence is TGTGCCTGGACATTCGGCGGGAAAAAACTGTTTTTT. The full variable domain, in which reference TRBV30 and TRBJ1-4 provide the parts outside the CDR3, is SQTIHQWPATLVQPVGSPLSLECTVEGTSNPNLYWYRQAAGRGLQLLFYSVGIGQISSEVPQNLSASRPQDRQFILSSKKLLLSDSGFYLCAWTFGGKKLFFGSGTQLSVL.

V and J are TRBV29-1 and TRBJ2-3; D perhaps matches TRBD1 (6 bases). Trimming pared 7 bases from V and 3 bases from J, leaving 17 bases between. The CDR3 covers 14 residues. The germline V gene encodes CDR1 SQVTM and CDR2 ANQGSEA. The CDR3 sequence is CSAMPTRGTDTQYF. DNA of the CDR3: TGCAGCGCTATGCCTACGAGGGGGACAGATACGCAGTATTTT.

This chain connects TRBV25-1 to TRBJ1-3; the D is unclear. Germline assignment: CDR1 MGHDK and CDR2 SYGVNS. This CDR3 is built from 15 residues. Trimming left V 2 bases short and J 0 bases short, with 8 bases between. CDR3 protein: CASSEQVSSGNTIYF. In DNA form, the CDR3 reads TGTGCCAGCAGTGAACAGGTCAGCTCTGGAAACACCATATATTTT.

The chain has TRBV10-3 and TRBJ1-1; 11 bases fit TRBD1. The CDR3 length is 14 residues. Germline V gives CDR1 ENHRY, CDR2 SYGVKD. With V trimmed by 10 bases and J by 2 bases, 6 bases remained unmatched. This chain's CDR3 is CATLDRGLNTEAFF. The CDR3 DNA reads TGTGCCACCCTGGACAGGGGGCTAAACACTGAAGCTTTCTTT.

The rearrangement joins TRBV27 to TRBJ2-7; TRBD2 might be the D (5 bases). The CDR3 contains 15 residues. V lost 5 bases to trimming and J lost 2 bases, with 16 bases between them. CDR1 MNHEY and CDR2 SMNVEV come from the germline V gene (reference sequence). The CDR3 sequence: CASSQPRATTYEQYF. The CDR3 DNA follows: TGTGCCAGCAGTCAACCGCGGGCAACGACCTACGAGCAGTACTTC.

The V call is TRBV6-1, the J call TRBJ1-1; unclear D gene. V lost 6 bases to trimming and J lost 2 bases, with 7 bases between them. CDR1 and CDR2 from the germline V gene are MNHNS and SASEGT. This CDR3 is 12 amino acids long. The CDR3 here is CASSPPNTEAFF. The CDR3 DNA sequence: TGTGCCAGCAGCCCCCCAAACACTGAAGCTTTCTTT.

This chain connects TRBV6-1 to TRBJ1-2, with a weak D call TRBD1 (5 bases). V was cut by 3 bases and J by 5 bases, with 10 bases left in between. CDR1 is MNHNS and CDR2 is SASEGT in the germline V gene. The CDR3 extends over 13 amino acids. The CDR3 reads CASSDREGYGYTF. Here the CDR3 DNA reads TGTGCCAGCAGTGACAGGGAAGGGTATGGCTACACCTTC.

The chain has TRBV9 and TRBJ2-1; weak D call: TRBD1 (6 bases). The CDR3 loop spans 16 amino acids. Germline CDR1 SGDLS, CDR2 YYNGEE. The V end was cut by 4 bases, the J end by 0 bases, with 14 bases between. The CDR3 loop is CASSQGSHSSYNEQFF. The CDR3, as DNA: TGTGCCAGCAGCCAGGGGAGCCACAGCTCCTACAATGAGCAGTTCTTC.

The chain combines TRBV27 with TRBJ2-7; perhaps TRBD1 as D (6 bases). The CDR3 contains 14 residues. The germline gives CDR1 MNHEY, CDR2 SMNVEV (reference sequence). V lost 2 bases and J 2 bases, leaving 10 bases between the germline ends. CDR3 protein: CASSLQGRPYEQYF. The DNA for the CDR3 is TGTGCCAGCAGTTTACAGGGGCGACCCTACGAGCAGTACTTC.

V gene TRBV18 combines with J gene TRBJ1-4; D ambiguous. Germline CDR1 KGHSH, CDR2 LQKENI. This CDR3 is built from 16 residues. V was trimmed by 3 bases and J by 0 bases, leaving 11 bases between them. This CDR3 reads CASSPPFSSTNEKLFF. CDR3 coding DNA: TGTGCCAGCTCACCTCCATTCAGTTCAACTAATGAAAAACTGTTTTTT.

This chain connects TRBV5-7 to TRBJ1-1; TRBD1 might be the D (6 bases). TRBV5-7 is identified as an open reading frame with a role that is uncertain. V lost 2 bases and J lost 5, with 13 bases in between. The CDR3 totals 14 residues. The CDR3 loop reads CASSFVQGKTEAFF. DNA of the CDR3: TGTGCCAGCAGCTTTGTCCAGGGGAAGACTGAAGCTTTCTTT.

The gene calls are TRBV4-1 and TRBJ1-6; possibly TRBD1 for D (6 bases). The V end was cut by 4 bases, the J end by 8 bases, with 15 bases between. Germline V CDR1 and CDR2: MGHRA, YSYEKL. The CDR3 covers 15 residues. The CDR3 DNA reads as TGCGCCAGCAGCCCAAGGTGGACAGCCGATTCACCCCTCCACTTT. As protein: CASSPRWTADSPLHF.

This chain joins TRBV27 and TRBJ2-7; unclear D gene. Germline CDR1 is MNHEY and CDR2 is SMNVEV (reference sequence). The CDR3 length is 17 residues. The germline V and J ends were trimmed by 2 bases and 8 bases, with 25 bases remaining between them. DNA of the CDR3: TGTGCCAGCAGTTTAATGTCGGTGGCAGGCCCTACGAAGAAGCAGTACTTC. It encodes CASSLMSVAGPTKKQYF.

V gene TRBV19 combines with J gene TRBJ2-3, with a possible D match to TRBD1 (6 bases). Germline V gene sequence: CDR1 LNHDA, CDR2 SQIVND (reference sequence). V was pared by 5 bases and J by 5 bases, with 20 bases between. This CDR3 has 16 residues. CDR3: CASSFDPGRGIDTQYF. Written as DNA, the CDR3 is TGTGCCAGTAGTTTCGACCCCGGCAGGGGCATAGATACGCAGTATTTT.

The rearrangement uses TRBV2 and TRBJ1-4, with a tentative D call TRBD1 (6 bases). The CDR3 has 14 amino acids. V was shortened by 6 bases and J by 5 bases, with 13 bases between the two germline ends. Germline CDR1 and CDR2: SNHLY and FYNNEI. CDR3 in amino acids: CASSSQGLNEKLFF. Written as DNA, the CDR3 is TGTGCCAGCAGCTCGCAGGGGCTGAATGAAAAACTGTTTTTT.

The chain carries TRBV30 and TRBJ1-5, with unresolved D. Trimming took off 2 bases at V and 2 bases at J, with 13 bases between the two ends. This CDR3 comprises 15 residues. The germline gives CDR1 GTSNPN, CDR2 SVGIG (reference sequence). The CDR3 DNA is TGTGCCTGGAGTCCCGGGAGGTTCGGCAATCAGCCCCAGCATTTT. It encodes CAWSPGRFGNQPQHF. The whole variable domain, remainder taken from reference TRBV30 and TRBJ1-5, is SQTIHQWPATLVQPVGSPLSLECTVEGTSNPNLYWYRQAAGRGLQLLFYSVGIGQISSEVPQNLSASRPQDRQFILSSKKLLLSDSGFYLCAWSPGRFGNQPQHFGDGTRLSIL.

CDR3 amino acids: CASSPLGGTGAYGYTF. Written as DNA, the CDR3 is TGTGCCAGTAGCCCCTTGGGGGGGACGGGGGCCTATGGCTACACCTTC. The chain is built from TRBV19 and TRBJ1-2, with TRBD1 as a possible D gene (6 bases). Trimming stripped 6 bases from V and 4 bases from J, with 21 bases between. This CDR3 has 16 residues. In germline, CDR1 is LNHDA, CDR2 SQIVND (reference sequence).

The chain is built from TRBV7-6 and TRBJ2-7, with D possibly matching TRBD1 (6 bases). V gave up 1 base and J gave up 3 bases, with 13 bases separating them. The CDR3 extends over 15 amino acids. Looked up from germline, CDR1 is SGHVS and CDR2 is FNYEAQ. CDR3 in DNA: TGTGCCAGCAGCTTAGATAGGGGGACGAGCTACGAGCAGTACTTC. It specifies CASSLDRGTSYEQYF.

The chain uses TRBV5-6 and TRBJ1-2, with D possibly being TRBD1 (6 bases). V dropped 4 bases and J dropped 12 bases, with 16 bases sitting between them. Germline CDR1 and CDR2: SGHDT and YYEEEE. The length of the CDR3 is 12 residues. CDR3 region: CASSRGQTGDTF. Here the CDR3 DNA reads TGTGCCAGCAGCCGAGGACAGACGGGCGACACCTTC.

The chain combines TRBV4-2 with TRBJ1-2; D gene uncertain. The CDR3 is 13 residues long. Per the germline V gene, CDR1 is LGHNA and CDR2 is YNFKEQ. V dropped 0 bases and J dropped 6 bases, with 8 bases sitting between them. The CDR3 loop reads CASSQELANGYTF. CDR3 nucleotides: TGTGCCAGCAGCCAAGAGCTTGCTAATGGCTACACCTTC.

In nucleotides, the CDR3 is TGTGCCAGTGGGACTAGCGGGGTTGAGACCCAGTACTTC. It codes for CASGTSGVETQYF. The chain is built from TRBV28 and TRBJ2-5; TRBD2 aligns across 13 bases. CDR3 length: 13 residues. Germline V lookup: CDR1 MDHEN, CDR2 SYDVKM. V lost 9 bases and J lost 5; bases outside the gene matches: 3.

V usage is TRBV7-9 and J usage is TRBJ1-3; TRBD1 might be the D (5 bases). CDR1 is SEHNR and CDR2 is FQNEAQ in the germline V gene (reference sequence). V was pared by 3 bases and J by 0 bases, with 9 bases between. This CDR3 has 15 amino acids. CDR3: CASSFGGFSGNTIYF. CDR3 DNA: TGTGCCAGCAGCTTTGGGGGGTTCTCTGGAAACACCATATATTTT.

The chain couples TRBV6-6 to TRBJ1-4; no firm D call. The V and J ends lost 6 bases and 10 bases respectively, with 18 bases between them. CDR1 is MNHNY and CDR2 is SVGAGI in the germline V gene (reference sequence). The CDR3 contains 14 residues. CDR3 residues: CASSQEKTAGKLFF. The DNA for the CDR3 is TGTGCCAGCAGCCAAGAAAAGACGGCAGGAAAACTGTTTTTT.

Of note for this clone: At one end, the junction sequence differs from germline, possibly due to a read error. V and J are TRBV30 and TRBJ1-1; tentative D call: TRBD1 (6 bases). This CDR3 spans 12 amino acids. The germline V gene encodes CDR1 GTSNPN and CDR2 SVGIG (reference sequence). This chain's CDR3 is CAWSETFQGTLF. CDR3 bases: TGTGCCTGGAGCGAAACTTTTCAGGGGACACTATTT.